The 7 T cell receptor beta chains given below trace back to one sample, sequenced in a study of cytomegalovirus exposure and HLA in healthy donors. With 60 Vbeta and 13 Jbeta primers, the PCR was carried out. TCRdb keeps only in-frame clones here, not all; method: immunoSEQ multiplex PCR. The sample lists about 190,000 clones; 75% to 80% were seen once. Sequenced input: PBMCs. Receptors were obtained from a woman aged 25 to 39 in good health and CMV-seropositive.

The chain recombines TRBV4-3 with TRBJ1-2; D unresolved. Germline CDR1 and CDR2: LGHNA and YSLEER. V was shortened by 1 base and J by 2 bases, with 11 bases between the two germline ends. This CDR3 spans 15 amino acids. In DNA form, the CDR3 reads TGCGCCAGCAGCCAAGGACTTCCTCAGAACTATGGCTACACCTTC. It encodes CASSQGLPQNYGYTF.

This chain joins TRBV5-1 and TRBJ1-5; D ambiguous. Trimming shortened V by 2 bases and J by 0 bases, and 9 bases separated the two germline ends. From germline, CDR1 is SGHRS and CDR2 YFSETQ. The CDR3 has 15 amino acids. The CDR3 bases are TGCGCCAGCAGCTTTGGCAGTAATAGCAATCAGCCCCAGCATTTT. Translating gives CASSFGSNSNQPQHF.

The V and J genes are TRBV10-3 and TRBJ2-7, with D perhaps matching TRBD1 (5 bases). Per the germline V gene, CDR1 is ENHRY and CDR2 is SYGVKD. Trimming left V 7 bases short and J 2 bases short, with 15 bases between. The CDR3 loop spans 14 amino acids. CDR3 nucleotides: TGTGCCATCATTCCGGACATAGCCACCTACGAGCAGTACTTC. The encoded protein is CAIIPDIATYEQYF.

V usage is TRBV28 and J usage is TRBJ1-3; 9 nucleotides agree with TRBD1. This CDR3 comprises 15 residues. With V trimmed by 7 bases and J by 3 bases, 7 bases remained unmatched. CDR1 MDHEN and CDR2 SYDVKM come from the germline V gene. As DNA, the CDR3 is TGTGCCAGCAACTCACAGGGGGCTAGTGGAAACACCATATATTTT. Amino acid sequence: CASNSQGASGNTIYF.

J is TRBJ1-2 and V is TRBV5-4, with TRBD1 identical over 9 bases. Germline trimming cut 0 bases from V and 4 bases from J; bases unmatched to any gene: 4. CDR3 size: 15 residues. CDR1 is SGHNT, CDR2 YYREEE, per germline (reference sequence). The CDR3 is CASSLGGGQGYGYTF. DNA of the CDR3: TGTGCCAGCAGCTTGGGAGGGGGACAGGGCTATGGCTACACCTTC.

This clone was counted between two and nine times. The chain carries TRBV10-3 and TRBJ2-3, with 15 nucleotides matching TRBD2. Germline V lookup: CDR1 ENHRY, CDR2 SYGVKD. After removal of 5 bases from V and 6 bases from J, the junction contained 6 bases not matched to a gene. This CDR3 contains 16 residues. CDR3 amino acids: CAISRTSGRARDTQYF. The CDR3 region has the DNA TGTGCCATCAGTCGGACTAGCGGGAGGGCGAGGGATACGCAGTATTTT.

V gene TRBV13 combines with J gene TRBJ1-1, with 7 bases that match TRBD1. Germline CDR1 and CDR2: PRHDT and FYEKMQ (reference sequence). This CDR3 comprises 15 residues. V shed 1 base and J 3 bases; nucleotides not matched to a gene: 5. The DNA for the CDR3 is TGTGCCAGCAGCTTAGAGGCAGGGGGATACACTGAAGCTTTCTTT. It translates to CASSLEAGGYTEAFF.